This T cell receptor beta chain was obtained from a study of blood T cells in healthy people across ages. General study points: A roughly linear age-dependent decrease characterized TCR beta diversity per million T cells.

A second PCR, run for about 6 to 11 cycles, used a sample-barcoded 5' primer plus a J-beta primer mix. From the 5' RACE reads, TCRdb called clonotypes with MiXCR, one entry per CDR3 protein. The data contain roughly 730,000 distinct CDR3 sequences, roughly 56% of them singletons. A remark on this clonotype: Its antigen is not identified.

The individuals who served as donors were healthy Caucasians living in Russia, aged roughly 6 to 90. The V and J ends lost 3 bases and 2 bases, in that order; junction bases with no gene match: 0. The CDR3 is 15 amino acids. Per the germline V gene, CDR1 is MNHNS and CDR2 is SASEGT. This rearrangement joins TRBV6-1 to TRBJ2-7; TRBD2 matches at 14 bases. The sequence came from a man aged 35-49 years in good health. The sequencing sample was made of blood. DNA of the CDR3: TGTGCCAGCAGTGAGACTAGCGGGAGGGCCTACGAGCAGTACTTC. Its protein is CASSETSGRAYEQYF.